This is a list of T cell receptor beta chains from one sample in a study of T cell responses to AZD1222 COVID-19 vaccine. Method: immunoSEQ multiplex PCR; TCRdb's copy keeps in-frame clones and lacks some. This table holds 150,000 to 200,000 clones, 90% to 95% found once. Sequenced material: peripheral blood, taken 28 days after the second AZD1222 dose. These receptors came from an adult who received the AZD1222 COVID-19 vaccine. Each CDR3 is given with its conserved first and last residue. A D gene is named only where the DNA matches it firmly. A clone size is listed for some rows: how often the clone was seen (once, few, many), or a class if it is expanded.

14,TRBD2,TRBJ2-5,.,TRBV5-4,TGTGCCAGCAGCTGGGGACTAGCGGAAGAGACCCAGTACTTC,CASSWGLAEETQYF
17,.,TRBJ1-1,.,TRBV21-1,TGTGCCAGCAGCACGGGACAGGGGGCCGTTAGGAGCACTGAAGCTTTCTTT,CASSTGQGAVRSTEAFF
12,.,TRBJ2-1,.,TRBV5-1,TGCGCCAGCAGCTTTTTGGGAAATGAGCAGTTCTTC,CASSFLGNEQFF
15,.,TRBJ2-7,.,TRBV7-2,TGTGCCAGCAGCTCACGGCCCGGCGGGGATTACGAGCAGTACTTC,CASSSRPGGDYEQYF
13,.,TRBJ1-1,once,TRBV30,TGTGCCTGGACTGTCCACCTTGCCACTGAAGCTTTCTTT,CAWTVHLATEAFF
14,TRBD1,TRBJ1-2,.,TRBV5-1,TGCGCCAGCAGCTTGACAGGGGGAGTCTATGGCTACACCTTC,CASSLTGGVYGYTF
14,.,TRBJ2-7,.,TRBV27,TGTGCCAGCAGTCCGAAACCGGAGGTATACGAGCAGTACTTC,CASSPKPEVYEQYF
11,.,TRBJ2-1,.,TRBV12-3/TRBV12-4,TGTGCCACCACACTAGCCAATGAGCAGTTCTTC,CATTLANEQFF
15,TRBD2,TRBJ2-1,.,TRBV3-1/TRBV3-2,TGTGCCAGCAGCCACCGGGGGACTACCCACAATGAGCAGTTCTTC,CASSHRGTTHNEQFF
13,.,TRBJ2-1,.,TRBV4-1,TGCGCCAGCAGCCAGGGGGACCGCCGAGAGCAGTTCTTC,CASSQGDRREQFF
16,.,TRBJ1-2,.,TRBV18,TGTGCCAGCTCACCACCCCGGTCAGTGGTAGGGGATGGCTACACCTTC,CASSPPRSVVGDGYTF
13,.,TRBJ2-7,.,TRBV5-4,TGTGCCAGCAACCCGACGGGGGCCTACGAGCAGTACTTC,CASNPTGAYEQYF
13,.,TRBJ1-2,.,TRBV14,TGTGCCAGCAGCCAAGGCAGGAGCCATGGCTACACCTTC,CASSQGRSHGYTF
17,TRBD2,TRBJ2-3,.,TRBV7-2,TGTGCCAGCAGCTTAGGGGCTCTAGCGGGAGGATCAGATACGCAGTATTTT,CASSLGALAGGSDTQYF
16,TRBD2,TRBJ2-7,.,TRBV30,TGTGCCTGGAGTTCCGGGACTAGCGGGCGAACCTACGAGCAGTACTTC,CAWSSGTSGRTYEQYF
17,TRBD2,TRBJ2-3,.,TRBV4-2,TGTGCCAGCAGCCAAGGGCCGGCGGGAGTGGTTACAGATACGCAGTATTTT,CASSQGPAGVVTDTQYF
14,.,TRBJ2-7,.,TRBV12-1,TGTGCCAGCAGCTTAGCGACTAGCCGGTACGAGCAGTACTTC,CASSLATSRYEQYF
15,.,TRBJ2-1,once,TRBV10-1,TGCGCCAGCAGCCCTGGGGATAGAGACTACAATGAGCAGTTCTTC,CASSPGDRDYNEQFF
15,.,TRBJ2-1,.,TRBV9,TGTGCCAGCAGCACCTACGCGCCGTCCTACAATGAGCAGTTCTTC,CASSTYAPSYNEQFF
16,TRBD2,TRBJ2-2,.,TRBV5-1,TGCGCCAGCGGCCGGGGTCTAGCGGGACACACCGGGGAGCTGTTTTTT,CASGRGLAGHTGELFF
15,TRBD2,TRBJ2-2,.,TRBV27,TGTGCCAGCTCCGGGACTATCTCGAACACCGGGGAGCTGTTTTTT,CASSGTISNTGELFF
12,.,TRBJ2-7,.,TRBV12-3/TRBV12-4,TGTGCCAGCAGTTTCGGCCGCTACGAGCAGTACTTC,CASSFGRYEQYF
15,TRBD1,TRBJ2-5,.,TRBV5-4,TGTGCCAGCAGCTTCGGACAGGGGGCATGGGAGACCCAGTACTTC,CASSFGQGAWETQYF
15,.,TRBJ1-1,.,TRBV6-5,TGTGCCAGCAGACCTATGGCCAGGGAGAACACTGAAGCTTTCTTT,CASRPMARENTEAFF
12,.,TRBJ1-6,once,TRBV7-9,TGTGCCAGCAGCTTAGCAAATTCACCCCTCCACTTT,CASSLANSPLHF
17,TRBD2,TRBJ2-1,.,TRBV9,TGTGCCAGCAGCTTCGGTAGCGGGAGGGCCGGTACAGGTGAGCAGTTCTTC,CASSFGSGRAGTGEQFF
13,.,TRBJ1-5,.,TRBV6-5,TGTGCCAGCAGCCCACTAAGCAATCAGCCCCAGCATTTT,CASSPLSNQPQHF
15,.,TRBJ2-7,.,TRBV28,TGTGCCAGCAGTTTAGATTCGGGTGGGGCCTACGAGCAGTACTTC,CASSLDSGGAYEQYF
14,.,TRBJ2-7,once,TRBV27,TGTGCCAGCAGTGTCGACGGAGGGGCATACGAGCAGTACTTC,CASSVDGGAYEQYF
19,.,TRBJ2-1,.,TRBV21-1,TGTGCCAGCAGCAAACCCGCCGGACTAGCGGGACACTCCTACAATGAGCAGTTCTTC,CASSKPAGLAGHSYNEQFF
14,.,TRBJ1-5,.,TRBV6-2/TRBV6-3,TGTGCCAGCAGTCCATCGGGGGGCAATCAGCCCCAGCATTTT,CASSPSGGNQPQHF
17,TRBD2,TRBJ2-3,.,TRBV11-3,TGTGCCAGCAGCGCCGGGACTAGCGGGTTCAACACAGATACGCAGTATTTT,CASSAGTSGFNTDTQYF
12,.,TRBJ1-2,.,TRBV9,TGTGCCAGCACTTCCCTTGGCGGCGGCTACACCTTC,CASTSLGGGYTF
13,.,TRBJ1-5,.,TRBV4-1,TGCGCCAGCAGCCAGACTTCGGGTCAGCCCCAGCATTTT,CASSQTSGQPQHF
16,.,TRBJ1-1,.,TRBV11-1,TGTGCCAGCAGCTTAATCTCGATGGGGGGTAACACTGAAGCTTTCTTT,CASSLISMGGNTEAFF
14,TRBD1,TRBJ2-5,.,TRBV5-1,TGCGCCAGCAGCAACCGGGACAGGGGTGAGACCCAGTACTTC,CASSNRDRGETQYF
14,TRBD1,TRBJ2-7,.,TRBV4-1,TGCGCCAGCAGCCAGCTGACAGGGTACTACGAGCAGTACTTC,CASSQLTGYYEQYF
15,TRBD2,TRBJ2-1,.,TRBV2,TGTGCCAGCATCGGAGGACTAGTTGTCTCTCATGAGCAGTTCTTC,CASIGGLVVSHEQFF
15,.,TRBJ2-1,.,TRBV4-1,TGCGCCAGCAGCCAAGCAGGGACAAGCCTGGGGGAGCAGTTCTTC,CASSQAGTSLGEQFF
14,.,TRBJ1-1,.,TRBV25-1,TGTGCCAGCAGTGAATCAGTAGAAGGAGGGAAAGCTTTCTTT,CASSESVEGGKAFF
16,TRBD2,TRBJ2-1,.,TRBV7-9,TGTGCCAGCAGCTTTTGGGCTAGCGGGACTCTTAATGAGCAGTTCTTC,CASSFWASGTLNEQFF
18,TRBD1,TRBJ1-2,.,TRBV3-1/TRBV3-2,TGTGCCAGCAGCAGATTAGGACTGACAGGGACGGGAAACTATGGCTACACCTTC,CASSRLGLTGTGNYGYTF
15,TRBD1,TRBJ1-6,.,TRBV25-1,TGTGCCAGCAGTGAATGGGGACAGTATCATTCACCCCTCCACTTT,CASSEWGQYHSPLHF
14,TRBD2,TRBJ2-7,.,TRBV5-1,TGCGCCAGCAGCTCGGGACTAGATTCCTACGAGCAGTACTTC,CASSSGLDSYEQYF
15,TRBD1,TRBJ2-1,once,TRBV7-7,TGTGCCAGCAGCTCAGGGACAGGGACTGGCAATGAGCAGTTCTTC,CASSSGTGTGNEQFF
13,.,TRBJ2-3,.,TRBV24-1,TGTGCCACCAGTTCCCTAGACGCAGATACGCAGTATTTT,CATSSLDADTQYF
13,.,TRBJ1-2,.,TRBV2,TGTGCCAGCTGCCGGGACGGGAACTATGGCTACACCTTC,CASCRDGNYGYTF
16,TRBD2,TRBJ2-3,once,TRBV5-1,TGCGCCAGCAGCTTGGCCGCGAGCGGGGCCACAGATACGCAGTATTTT,CASSLAASGATDTQYF
12,.,TRBJ2-2,.,TRBV25-1,TGTGCCAGCAGTGAAGACACCGGGGAGCTGTTTTTT,CASSEDTGELFF
18,.,TRBJ2-6,.,TRBV5-5,TGTGCCAGCAGCCCAGGGACGTATTCCTTCTCTGGGGCCAACGTCCTGACTTTC,CASSPGTYSFSGANVLTF
14,TRBD1,TRBJ2-7,.,TRBV19,TGTGCCAGTAGTATGGGGACAGGGTACTACGAGCAGTACTTC,CASSMGTGYYEQYF
16,TRBD2,TRBJ2-5,once,TRBV27,TGTGCCAGCAGTCCCTCGACTAGCGGGGGGCAAGAGACCCAGTACTTC,CASSPSTSGGQETQYF
19,TRBD2,TRBJ2-1,.,TRBV14,TGTGCCAGCAGTAAGATCGGGAGGGGATTAAGGGGATGGGCGAATGAGCAGTTCTTC,CASSKIGRGLRGWANEQFF
12,.,TRBJ1-1,.,TRBV30,TGTGCCTGGAGTGGGGGCTGGACTGAAGCTTTCTTT,CAWSGGWTEAFF